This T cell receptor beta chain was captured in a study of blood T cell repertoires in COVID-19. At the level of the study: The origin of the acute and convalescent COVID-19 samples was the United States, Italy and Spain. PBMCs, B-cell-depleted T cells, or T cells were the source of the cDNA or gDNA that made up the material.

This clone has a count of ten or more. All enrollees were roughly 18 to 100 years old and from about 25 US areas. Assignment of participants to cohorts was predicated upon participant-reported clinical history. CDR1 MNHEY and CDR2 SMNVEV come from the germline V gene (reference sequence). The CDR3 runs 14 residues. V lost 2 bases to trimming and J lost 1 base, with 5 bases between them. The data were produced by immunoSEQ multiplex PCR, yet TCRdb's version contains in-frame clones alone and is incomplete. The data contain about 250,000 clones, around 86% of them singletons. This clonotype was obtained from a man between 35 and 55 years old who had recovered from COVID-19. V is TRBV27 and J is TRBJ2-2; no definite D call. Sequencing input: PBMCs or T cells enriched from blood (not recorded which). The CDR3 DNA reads TGTGCCAGCAGTTTACAGGTGAACACCGGGGAGCTGTTTTTT. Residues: CASSLQVNTGELFF.